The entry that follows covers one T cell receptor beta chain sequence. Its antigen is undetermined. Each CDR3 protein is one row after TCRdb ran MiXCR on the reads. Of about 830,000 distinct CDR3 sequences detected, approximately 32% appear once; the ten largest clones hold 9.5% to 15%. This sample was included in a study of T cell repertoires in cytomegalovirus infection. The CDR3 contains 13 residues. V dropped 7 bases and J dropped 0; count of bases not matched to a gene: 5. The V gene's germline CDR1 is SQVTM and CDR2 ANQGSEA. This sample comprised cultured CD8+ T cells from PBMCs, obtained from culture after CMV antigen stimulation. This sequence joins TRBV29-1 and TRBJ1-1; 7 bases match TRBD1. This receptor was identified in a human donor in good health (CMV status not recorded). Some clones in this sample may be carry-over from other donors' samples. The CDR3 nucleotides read TGCAGCGCCTACAGGGGAATGAACACTGAAGCTTTCTTT. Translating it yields CSAYRGMNTEAFF.